This T cell receptor (beta chain) came from a study of cytomegalovirus exposure and HLA in healthy donors. Amplification used 60 Vbeta primers and 13 Jbeta primers. The table came from immunoSEQ multiplex PCR; TCRdb's copy has only in-frame clones and leaves some out. This table has roughly 170,000 clones, 75% to 85% appearing once. V lost 0 bases and J 5 bases, leaving 16 bases between the germline ends. This CDR3 is 17 amino acids long. Per the germline V gene, CDR1 is SGHAT and CDR2 is FQNNGV. The chain joins TRBV11-2 to TRBJ2-2; weak D call: TRBD1 (5 bases). Material for sequencing was PBMCs. The TCR originated in a boy aged 5 to 17 in good health and CMV-seronegative. The CDR3 loop reads CASSLDTGTIITGELFF. The CDR3 DNA reads as TGTGCCAGCAGCTTAGATACAGGAACAATTATAACCGGGGAGCTGTTTTTT.